What follows describes a single TCR beta chain. Its cognate antigen is unknown. This record belongs to a study of T cell responses to AZD1222 COVID-19 vaccine. About the research overall: The analysis combined second doses at about 4 or about 12 weeks.

Method: immunoSEQ multiplex PCR; TCRdb's copy keeps in-frame clones and lacks some. Of some 110,000 clones in the sample, just over 85% were seen once. V was pared by 5 bases and J by 7 bases, with 5 bases of the junction left unmatched. Germline lookup yields CDR1 SEHNR and CDR2 FQNEAQ (reference sequence). The CDR3 totals 14 residues. The study, taken as a whole, reports: Donors were largely white British and mainly female; clonal diversity was possibly underestimated. Only a handful of AZD1222 recipients were seropositive at baseline.

The TCR comes from an adult in good health. The rearrangement joins TRBV7-9 to TRBJ1-6; 7 bases are a match to TRBD1. The sequencing here drew on peripheral blood, taken on day 0 of AZD1222 vaccination. CDR3 sequence (DNA): TGTGCCAGCAGCCAACAGGGGCCGAATTCACCCCTCCACTTT. It yields the protein CASSQQGPNSPLHF.